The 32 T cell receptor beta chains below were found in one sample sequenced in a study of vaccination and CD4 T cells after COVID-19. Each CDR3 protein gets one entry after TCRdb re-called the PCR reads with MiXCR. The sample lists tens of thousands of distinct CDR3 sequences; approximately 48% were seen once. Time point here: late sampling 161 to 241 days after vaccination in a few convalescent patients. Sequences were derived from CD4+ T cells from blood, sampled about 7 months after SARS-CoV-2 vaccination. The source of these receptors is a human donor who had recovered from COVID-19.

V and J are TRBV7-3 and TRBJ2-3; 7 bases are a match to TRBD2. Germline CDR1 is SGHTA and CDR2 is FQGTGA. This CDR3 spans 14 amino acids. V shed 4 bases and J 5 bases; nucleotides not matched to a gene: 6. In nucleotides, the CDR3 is TGTGCCAGCAGCTCGGGAGGCGGGGGAGATACGCAGTATTTT. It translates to CASSSGGGGDTQYF.

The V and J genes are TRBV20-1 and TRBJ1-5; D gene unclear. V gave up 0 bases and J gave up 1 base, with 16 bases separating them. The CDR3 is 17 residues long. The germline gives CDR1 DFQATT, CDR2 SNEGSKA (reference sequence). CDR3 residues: CSARDLKFTDSNQPQHF. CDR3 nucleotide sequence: TGCAGTGCTAGAGATCTAAAATTTACAGACAGCAATCAGCCCCAGCATTTT.

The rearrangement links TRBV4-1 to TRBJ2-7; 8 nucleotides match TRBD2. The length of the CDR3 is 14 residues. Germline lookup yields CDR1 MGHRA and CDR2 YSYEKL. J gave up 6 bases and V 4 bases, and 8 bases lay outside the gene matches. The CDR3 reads CASSLGLAGVEQYF. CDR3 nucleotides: TGCGCCAGCAGCCTTGGACTAGCAGGGGTCGAGCAGTACTTC.

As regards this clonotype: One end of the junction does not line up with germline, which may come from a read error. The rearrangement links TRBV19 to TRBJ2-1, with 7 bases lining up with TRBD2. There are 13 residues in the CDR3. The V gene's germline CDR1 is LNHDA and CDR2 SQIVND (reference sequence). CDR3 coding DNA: TGTGCTAGTAGGGCGGGAGAGTATAGTGAGCAGTTCTTC. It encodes CASRAGEYSEQFF. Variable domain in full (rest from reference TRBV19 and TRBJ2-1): DGGITQSPKYLFRKEGQNVTLSCEQNLNHDAMYWYRQDPGQGLRLIYYSQIVNDFQKGDIAEGYSVSREKKESFPLTVTSAQKNPTAFYLCASRAGEYSEQFFGPGTRLTVL.

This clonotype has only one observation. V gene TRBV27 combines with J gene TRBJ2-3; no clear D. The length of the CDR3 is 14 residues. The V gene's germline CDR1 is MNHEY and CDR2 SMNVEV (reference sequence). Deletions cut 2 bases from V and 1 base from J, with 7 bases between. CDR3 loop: CASSLVSRTDTQYF. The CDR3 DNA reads TGTGCCAGCAGTTTAGTTAGCCGCACAGATACGCAGTATTTT.

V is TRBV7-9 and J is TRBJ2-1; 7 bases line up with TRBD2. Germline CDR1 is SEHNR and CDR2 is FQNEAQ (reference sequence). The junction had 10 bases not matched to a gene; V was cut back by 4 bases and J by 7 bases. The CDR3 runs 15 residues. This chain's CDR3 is CASSSLSGRTNEQFF. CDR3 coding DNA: TGTGCCAGCAGCTCCCTGTCCGGGAGGACGAATGAGCAGTTCTTC.

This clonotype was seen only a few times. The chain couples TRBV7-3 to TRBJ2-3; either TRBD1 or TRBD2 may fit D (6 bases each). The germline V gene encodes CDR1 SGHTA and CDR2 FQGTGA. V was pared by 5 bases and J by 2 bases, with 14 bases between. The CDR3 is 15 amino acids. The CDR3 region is CASSATGRDTDTQYF. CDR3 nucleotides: TGTGCCAGCAGCGCCACAGGGCGGGACACAGATACGCAGTATTTT.

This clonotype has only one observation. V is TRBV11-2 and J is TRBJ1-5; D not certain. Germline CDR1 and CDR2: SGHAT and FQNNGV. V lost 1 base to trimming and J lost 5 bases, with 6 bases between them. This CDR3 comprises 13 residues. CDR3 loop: CASSLGTYQPQHF. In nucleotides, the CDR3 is TGTGCCAGCAGCTTAGGGACCTATCAGCCCCAGCATTTT.

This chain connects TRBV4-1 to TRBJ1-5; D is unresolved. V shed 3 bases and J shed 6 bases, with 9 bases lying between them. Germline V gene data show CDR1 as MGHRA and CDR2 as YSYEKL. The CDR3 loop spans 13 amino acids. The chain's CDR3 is CASSHIGGQPQHF. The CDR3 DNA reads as TGCGCCAGCAGCCATATTGGAGGTCAGCCCCAGCATTTT.

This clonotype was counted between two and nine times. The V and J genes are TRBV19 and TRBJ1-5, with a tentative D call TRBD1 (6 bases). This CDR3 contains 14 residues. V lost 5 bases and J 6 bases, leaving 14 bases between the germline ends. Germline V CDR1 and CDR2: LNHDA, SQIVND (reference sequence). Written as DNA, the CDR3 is TGTGCCAGTAGTCCGCCGGGGGGGGCTCAGCCCCAGCATTTT. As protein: CASSPPGGAQPQHF.

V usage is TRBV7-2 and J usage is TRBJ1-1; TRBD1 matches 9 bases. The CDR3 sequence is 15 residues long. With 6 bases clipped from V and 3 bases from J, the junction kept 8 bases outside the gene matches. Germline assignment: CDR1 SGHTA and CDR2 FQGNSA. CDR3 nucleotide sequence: TGTGCCAGCAGACTGGGGGACAGGGTGTACACTGAAGCTTTCTTT. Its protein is CASRLGDRVYTEAFF.

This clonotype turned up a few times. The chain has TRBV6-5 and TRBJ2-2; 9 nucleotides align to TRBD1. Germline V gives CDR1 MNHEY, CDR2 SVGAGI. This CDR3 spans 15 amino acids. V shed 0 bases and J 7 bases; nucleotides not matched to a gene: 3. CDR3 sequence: CASSYSTGGHGELFF. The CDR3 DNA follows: TGTGCCAGCAGTTACTCGACAGGGGGGCACGGGGAGCTGTTTTTT.

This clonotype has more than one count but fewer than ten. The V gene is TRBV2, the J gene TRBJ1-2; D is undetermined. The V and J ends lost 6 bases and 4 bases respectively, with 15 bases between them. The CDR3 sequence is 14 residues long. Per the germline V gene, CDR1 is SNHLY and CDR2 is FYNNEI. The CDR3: CASSDNRAIYGYTF. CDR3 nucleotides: TGTGCCAGCAGCGACAACCGGGCTATCTATGGCTACACCTTC.

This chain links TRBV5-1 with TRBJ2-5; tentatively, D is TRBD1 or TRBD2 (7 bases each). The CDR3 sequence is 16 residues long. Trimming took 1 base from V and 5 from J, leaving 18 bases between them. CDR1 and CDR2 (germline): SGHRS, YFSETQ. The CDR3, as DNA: TGCGCCAGCAGCTTGTCTGGTGCAGGGGGAGGGGAGACCCAGTACTTC. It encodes CASSLSGAGGGETQYF.

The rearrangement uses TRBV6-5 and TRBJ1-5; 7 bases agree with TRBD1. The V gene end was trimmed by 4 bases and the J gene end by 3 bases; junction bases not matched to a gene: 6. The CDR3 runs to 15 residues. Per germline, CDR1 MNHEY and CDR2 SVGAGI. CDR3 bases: TGTGCCAGCAGTTCCTTCAGGGGGGTCAATCAGCCCCAGCATTTT. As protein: CASSSFRGVNQPQHF.

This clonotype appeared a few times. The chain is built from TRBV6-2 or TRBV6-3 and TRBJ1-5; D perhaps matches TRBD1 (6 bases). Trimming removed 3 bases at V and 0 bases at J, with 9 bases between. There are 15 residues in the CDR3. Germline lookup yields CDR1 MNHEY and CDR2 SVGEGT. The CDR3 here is CASSYQGISNQPQHF. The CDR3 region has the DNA TGTGCCAGCAGTTATCAGGGGATTAGCAATCAGCCCCAGCATTTT.

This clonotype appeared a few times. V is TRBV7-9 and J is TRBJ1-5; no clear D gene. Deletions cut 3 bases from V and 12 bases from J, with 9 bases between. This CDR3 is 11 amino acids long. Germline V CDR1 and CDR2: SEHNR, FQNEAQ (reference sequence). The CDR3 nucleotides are TGTGCCAGCAGCTTGGGAACCGTCCAGCATTTT. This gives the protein CASSLGTVQHF.

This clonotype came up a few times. Here the CDR3 DNA reads TGTGCCAGCACTCCGCGCCAGGGGGGATACACCGGGGAGCTGTTTTTT. Its protein product is CASTPRQGGYTGELFF. The chain combines TRBV2 with TRBJ2-2, with D tentatively TRBD1 (7 bases). Trimming stripped 7 bases from V and 3 bases from J, with 18 bases between. CDR1 and CDR2 from the germline V gene are SNHLY and FYNNEI. The CDR3 loop spans 16 amino acids.

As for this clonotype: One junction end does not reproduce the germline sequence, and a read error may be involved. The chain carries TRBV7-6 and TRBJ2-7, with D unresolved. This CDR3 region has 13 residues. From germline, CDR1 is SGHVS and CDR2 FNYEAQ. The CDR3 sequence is CASSLSSSYEQYF. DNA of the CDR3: TGTGCTAGCAGCTTATCTTCTTCTTACGAGCAGTACTTC.

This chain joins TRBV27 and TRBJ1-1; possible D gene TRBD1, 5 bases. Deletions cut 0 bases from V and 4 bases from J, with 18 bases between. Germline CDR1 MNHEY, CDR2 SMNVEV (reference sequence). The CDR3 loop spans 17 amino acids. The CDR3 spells CASSLSRFLQGSTEAFF. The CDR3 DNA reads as TGTGCCAGCAGTTTATCTAGGTTTTTGCAGGGCTCCACTGAAGCTTTCTTT.

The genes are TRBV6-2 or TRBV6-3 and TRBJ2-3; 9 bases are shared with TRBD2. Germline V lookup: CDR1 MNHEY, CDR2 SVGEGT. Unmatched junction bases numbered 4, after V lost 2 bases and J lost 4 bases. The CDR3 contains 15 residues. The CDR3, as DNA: TGTGCCAGCAGTTACCCGCGGGAGGGAGCAGATACGCAGTATTTT. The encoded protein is CASSYPREGADTQYF.

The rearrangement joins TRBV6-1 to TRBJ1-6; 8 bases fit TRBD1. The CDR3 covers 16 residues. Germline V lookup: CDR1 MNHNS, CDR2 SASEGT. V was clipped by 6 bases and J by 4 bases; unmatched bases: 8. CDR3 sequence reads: CASRPGTGYYNSPLHF. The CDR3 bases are TGTGCCAGCAGACCCGGGACAGGCTATTATAATTCACCCCTCCACTTT.

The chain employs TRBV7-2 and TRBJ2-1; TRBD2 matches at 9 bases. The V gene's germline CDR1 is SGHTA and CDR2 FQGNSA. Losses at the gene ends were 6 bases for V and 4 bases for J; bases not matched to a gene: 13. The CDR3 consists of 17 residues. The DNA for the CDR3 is TGTGCCAGCAGACCGACAGGGCGGGGGGGGTTTTACAATGAGCAGTTCTTC. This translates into CASRPTGRGGFYNEQFF.

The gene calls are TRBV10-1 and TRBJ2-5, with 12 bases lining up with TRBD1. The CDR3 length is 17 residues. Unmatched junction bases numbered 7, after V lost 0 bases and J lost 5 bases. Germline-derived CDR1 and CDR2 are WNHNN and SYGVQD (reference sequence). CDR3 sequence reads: CASSESWWDRGLETQYF. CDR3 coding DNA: TGCGCCAGCAGTGAGTCGTGGTGGGACAGGGGGCTTGAGACCCAGTACTTC.

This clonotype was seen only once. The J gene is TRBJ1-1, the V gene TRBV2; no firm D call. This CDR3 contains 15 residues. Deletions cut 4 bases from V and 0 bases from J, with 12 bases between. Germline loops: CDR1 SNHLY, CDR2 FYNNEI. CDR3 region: CASSAFAGLNTEAFF. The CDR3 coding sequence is TGTGCCAGCAGTGCGTTTGCCGGGTTGAACACTGAAGCTTTCTTT. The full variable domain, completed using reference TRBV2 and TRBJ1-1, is EPEVTQTPSHQVTQMGQEVILRCVPISNHLYFYWYRQILGQKVEFLVSFYNNEISEKSEIFDDQFSVERPDGSNFTLKIRSTKLEDSAMYFCASSAFAGLNTEAFFGQGTRLTVV.

This chain's CDR3 is CASSIYRSPSNQPQHF. In DNA form, the CDR3 reads TGTGCCAGTAGTATTTACAGGTCCCCGAGCAATCAGCCCCAGCATTTT. The chain uses TRBV19 and TRBJ1-5, with TRBD1 as a possible D gene (5 bases). The CDR3 runs 16 residues. Trimming removed 3 bases at V and 1 base at J, with 13 bases between. Germline V gene lookup returns CDR1 LNHDA and CDR2 SQIVND (reference sequence).

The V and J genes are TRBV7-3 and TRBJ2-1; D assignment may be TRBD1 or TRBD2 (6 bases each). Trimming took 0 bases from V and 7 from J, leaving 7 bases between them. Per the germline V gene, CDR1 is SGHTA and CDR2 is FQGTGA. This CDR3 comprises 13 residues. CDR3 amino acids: CASSLTGGNEQFF. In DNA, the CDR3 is TGTGCCAGCAGCTTAACAGGGGGGAATGAGCAGTTCTTC.

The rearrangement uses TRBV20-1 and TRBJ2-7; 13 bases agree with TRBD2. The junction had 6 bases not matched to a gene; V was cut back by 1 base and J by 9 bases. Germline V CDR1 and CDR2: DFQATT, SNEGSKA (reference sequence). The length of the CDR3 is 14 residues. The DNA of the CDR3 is TGCAGTGCTAGAGTTGGGACTAGCGGGACGGTGCAGTACTTC. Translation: CSARVGTSGTVQYF.

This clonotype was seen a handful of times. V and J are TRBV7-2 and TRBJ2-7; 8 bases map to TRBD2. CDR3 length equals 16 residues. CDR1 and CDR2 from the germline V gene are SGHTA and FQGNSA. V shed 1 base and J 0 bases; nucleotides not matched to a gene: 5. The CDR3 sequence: CASSLVATSGSYEQYF. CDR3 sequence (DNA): TGTGCCAGCAGCTTAGTCGCCACTAGCGGCTCCTACGAGCAGTACTTC.

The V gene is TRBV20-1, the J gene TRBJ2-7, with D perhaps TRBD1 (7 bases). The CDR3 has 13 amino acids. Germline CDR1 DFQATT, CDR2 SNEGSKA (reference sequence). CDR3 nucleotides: TGCAGAGCGGGTGGACAGGCCTTCGGCGAGCAGTACTTC. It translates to CRAGGQAFGEQYF.

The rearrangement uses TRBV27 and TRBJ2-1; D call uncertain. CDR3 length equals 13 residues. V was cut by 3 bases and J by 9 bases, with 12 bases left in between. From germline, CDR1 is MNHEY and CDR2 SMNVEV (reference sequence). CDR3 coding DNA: TGTGCCAGCAGTTTTTCCGCTCCGGGTGAGCAGTTCTTC. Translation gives CASSFSAPGEQFF.

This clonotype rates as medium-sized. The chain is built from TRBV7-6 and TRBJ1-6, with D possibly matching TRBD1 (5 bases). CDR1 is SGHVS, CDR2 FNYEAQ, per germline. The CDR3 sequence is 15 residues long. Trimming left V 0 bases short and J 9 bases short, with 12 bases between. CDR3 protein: CASSLAAGTGSPLHF. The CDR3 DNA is TGTGCCAGCAGCTTAGCGGCAGGGACGGGTTCACCCCTCCACTTT.